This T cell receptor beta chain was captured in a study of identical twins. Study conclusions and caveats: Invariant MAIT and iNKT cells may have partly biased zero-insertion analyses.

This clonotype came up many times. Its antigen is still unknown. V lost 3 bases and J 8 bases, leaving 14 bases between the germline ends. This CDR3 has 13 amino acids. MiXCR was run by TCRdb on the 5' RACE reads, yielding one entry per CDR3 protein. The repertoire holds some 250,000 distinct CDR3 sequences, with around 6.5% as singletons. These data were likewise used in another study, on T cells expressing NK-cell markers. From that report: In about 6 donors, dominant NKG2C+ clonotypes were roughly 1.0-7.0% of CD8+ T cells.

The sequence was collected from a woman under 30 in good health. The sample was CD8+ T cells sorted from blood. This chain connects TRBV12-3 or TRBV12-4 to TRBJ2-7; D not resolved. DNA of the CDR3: TGTGCCAGCAGTTTGCCCGACGACTTGAAGCAGTACTTC. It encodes CASSLPDDLKQYF.